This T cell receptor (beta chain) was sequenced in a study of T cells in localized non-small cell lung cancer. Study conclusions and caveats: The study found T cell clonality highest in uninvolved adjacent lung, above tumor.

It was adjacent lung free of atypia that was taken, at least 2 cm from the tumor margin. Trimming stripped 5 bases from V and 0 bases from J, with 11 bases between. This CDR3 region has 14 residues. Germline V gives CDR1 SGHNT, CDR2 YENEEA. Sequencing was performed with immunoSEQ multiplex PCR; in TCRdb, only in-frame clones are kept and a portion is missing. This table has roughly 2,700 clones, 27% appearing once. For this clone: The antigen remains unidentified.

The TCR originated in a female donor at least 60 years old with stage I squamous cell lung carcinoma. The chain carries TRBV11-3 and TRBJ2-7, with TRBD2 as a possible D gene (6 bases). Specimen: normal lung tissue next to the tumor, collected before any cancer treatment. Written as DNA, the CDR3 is TGTGCCAGCAGCATTGGGGGGAGCTCCTACGAGCAGTACTTC. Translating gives CASSIGGSSYEQYF.